The 19 T cell receptor beta chains in this list originate from one sample, sequenced in a study of PD-1 blockade in classical Hodgkin lymphoma. Libraries were prepared by immunoSEQ multiplex PCR; TCRdb keeps only in-frame clonotypes and omits some of them. Of about 22,000 clones detected, 70% to 85% appear once; the ten largest clones hold 15% to 20%. Time point indicated: cycle 4 day 1 (C4D1), after about 6 weeks of nivolumab. Every patient was affected by relapse after autologous stem cell transplantation, while exposure to brentuximab vedotin was not uniform. The specimen was peripheral blood mononuclear cells (PBMCs), collected before the fourth cycle of nivolumab. The source is a human donor with classical Hodgkin lymphoma.

This clone was seen once. The CDR3 here is CASSLSGGFGQPQHF. The CDR3 bases are TGTGCCAGCAGTTTATCAGGGGGTTTCGGTCAGCCCCAGCATTTT. The rearrangement uses TRBV27 and TRBJ1-5, with D perhaps matching TRBD1 (6 bases). The CDR3 contains 15 residues. CDR1 is MNHEY, CDR2 SMNVEV, per germline (reference sequence). V dropped 0 bases and J dropped 6 bases, with 12 bases sitting between them.

The CDR3 DNA follows: TGTGCCAGCAGCTACGGGACAGCCTCTGGAAACACCATATATTTT. It yields the protein CASSYGTASGNTIYF. This chain connects TRBV5-6 to TRBJ1-3, with 7 nucleotides matching TRBD1. The CDR3 sequence is 15 residues long. V gave up 3 bases and J gave up 0 bases; unmatched junction bases: 3. CDR1 and CDR2 from the germline V gene are SGHDT and YYEEEE.

The V gene is TRBV5-1, the J gene TRBJ1-5; D is uncertain. This CDR3 is 14 amino acids long. Germline-derived CDR1 and CDR2 are SGHRS and YFSETQ. V dropped 4 bases and J dropped 3 bases, with 11 bases sitting between them. CDR3 sequence reads: CASSEDGLNQPQHF. The CDR3 DNA reads as TGCGCCAGCAGCGAGGACGGCCTCAATCAGCCCCAGCATTTT.

The rearrangement links TRBV7-8 to TRBJ2-1, with TRBD1 matching over 9 bases. The junction had 11 bases not matched to a gene; V was cut back by 7 bases and J by 10 bases. This CDR3 has 14 residues. Germline assignment: CDR1 SGHVS and CDR2 FQNEAQ. DNA for the CDR3: TGTGCCAGCAACCCTAGACAGGGGGAGAGGGAGCAGTTCTTC. The encoded protein is CASNPRQGEREQFF.

This sequence joins TRBV15 and TRBJ2-1; D unresolved. This CDR3 comprises 15 residues. V gave up 1 base and J gave up 2 bases, with 9 bases separating them. In germline, CDR1 is LNHNV, CDR2 YYDKDF (reference sequence). The CDR3 loop reads CATSRAGDAYNEQFF. In nucleotides, the CDR3 is TGTGCCACCAGCAGAGCAGGAGATGCCTACAATGAGCAGTTCTTC.

The table lists this clone with a few counts. V usage is TRBV19 and J usage is TRBJ1-4; no clear D gene. This CDR3 has 15 amino acids. Trimming removed 3 bases at V and 2 bases at J, with 10 bases between. The germline gives CDR1 LNHDA, CDR2 SQIVND (reference sequence). The CDR3 DNA reads TGTGCCAGTAGTATTTCGGAAACGACTAATGAAAAACTGTTTTTT. As protein: CASSISETTNEKLFF.

V is TRBV7-6 and J is TRBJ2-5, with TRBD1 matching over 7 bases. V lost 6 bases, J lost 3 bases, and 10 bases stayed unmatched. Germline values: CDR1 SGHVS, CDR2 FNYEAQ. The CDR3 consists of 15 residues. The CDR3 region has the DNA TGTGCCAGCAGAAAAGACAGGGATGAAAAAGAGACCCAGTACTTC. Protein: CASRKDRDEKETQYF.

This clone showed up just a few times. The chain joins TRBV20-1 to TRBJ2-7; D remains ambiguous. The CDR3 has 11 residues. With 7 bases removed from V and 0 bases from J, the gap between germline ends came to 7 bases. Germline V lookup: CDR1 DFQATT, CDR2 SNEGSKA (reference sequence). The CDR3 region is CSVEDSYEQYF. CDR3 DNA sequence: TGCAGTGTTGAGGACTCCTACGAGCAGTACTTC.

This clone was seen more than once but under ten times. This chain joins TRBV19 and TRBJ1-1; the D is unclear. The germline V gene encodes CDR1 LNHDA and CDR2 SQIVND (reference sequence). The CDR3 consists of 13 residues. With 10 bases removed from V and 1 base from J, the gap between germline ends came to 13 bases. CDR3 sequence reads: CATGERENTEAFF. In DNA, the CDR3 is TGTGCCACTGGGGAGAGGGAGAACACTGAAGCTTTCTTT.

This clone was seen a handful of times. The chain combines TRBV7-9 with TRBJ1-3, with 7 bases fitting TRBD1. This CDR3 region has 14 residues. Germline assignment: CDR1 SEHNR and CDR2 FQNEAQ (reference sequence). The V gene end was trimmed by 5 bases and the J gene end by 5 bases; junction bases not matched to a gene: 6. The CDR3 coding sequence is TGTGCCAGCAGCCCAGGGGGGCAGCGAAACACCATATATTTT. This gives the protein CASSPGGQRNTIYF.

This chain links TRBV7-8 with TRBJ1-1, with 8 bases lining up with TRBD1. The CDR3 has 15 residues. The germline gives CDR1 SGHVS, CDR2 FQNEAQ. Trimming at V came to 5 bases and at J to 4 bases, leaving 9 bases not matched to a gene. CDR3 amino acids: CASSPGQGVGTEAFF. CDR3 sequence (DNA): TGTGCCAGCAGCCCCGGACAGGGAGTGGGCACTGAAGCTTTCTTT.

The gene calls are TRBV6-6 and TRBJ1-2; D is possibly TRBD1 (6 bases). Trimming shortened V by 6 bases and J by 3 bases, and 17 bases separated the two germline ends. Germline CDR1 is MNHNY and CDR2 is SVGAGI (reference sequence). The CDR3 covers 15 residues. The CDR3 bases are TGTGCCAGCAGAAACTCCGGGGGCGCACACTATGGCTACACCTTC. Its protein product is CASRNSGGAHYGYTF.

This chain links TRBV29-1 with TRBJ2-5; either TRBD1 or TRBD2 may fit D (5 bases each). Germline CDR1 is SQVTM and CDR2 is ANQGSEA. This CDR3 comprises 14 residues. V was cut by 6 bases and J by 4 bases, with 18 bases left in between. The CDR3 DNA sequence: TGCAGCGTGGTTGACAGTGGGAGAGGAGAGACCCAGTACTTC. This encodes CSVVDSGRGETQYF. Together with reference TRBV29-1 and TRBJ2-5, the CDR3 gives the full variable domain: SAVISQKPSRDICQRGTSLTIQCQVDSQVTMMFWYRQQPGQSLTLIATANQGSEATYESGFVIDKFPISRPNLTFSTLTVSNMSPEDSSIYLCSVVDSGRGETQYFGPGTRLLVL.

The sample holds a few counts of this clone. This chain joins TRBV27 and TRBJ2-6; 9 bases align to TRBD1. CDR1 and CDR2 (germline): MNHEY, SMNVEV (reference sequence). J gave up 2 bases and V 5 bases, and 7 bases lay outside the gene matches. This CDR3 spans 17 amino acids. For the CDR3, the DNA is TGTGCCAGCAGTCCGGACAGGGGTCGAGCTGGGGCCAACGTCCTGACTTTC. Encoded protein: CASSPDRGRAGANVLTF.

The V call is TRBV7-9, the J call TRBJ2-7, with TRBD1 matching 11 bases. J lost 4 bases, V lost 1 base, and 6 bases had no gene match. This CDR3 comprises 16 residues. Germline V gene lookup returns CDR1 SEHNR and CDR2 FQNEAQ (reference sequence). As DNA, the CDR3 is TGTGCCAGCAGCTTAGGCAGGGACAGGGGGAAGTACGAGCAGTACTTC. The encoded protein is CASSLGRDRGKYEQYF.

This chain joins TRBV10-3 and TRBJ2-1; TRBD2 aligns across 8 bases. This CDR3 spans 13 amino acids. The germline V gene encodes CDR1 ENHRY and CDR2 SYGVKD. With 8 bases clipped from V and 8 bases from J, the junction kept 8 bases outside the gene matches. The CDR3 here is CAIGSGSWDEQFF. CDR3 in DNA: TGTGCCATCGGGAGCGGGAGTTGGGATGAGCAGTTCTTC.

The chain employs TRBV27 and TRBJ2-3; the D gene is possibly TRBD1 (5 bases). The CDR3 contains 14 residues. Germline V lookup: CDR1 MNHEY, CDR2 SMNVEV (reference sequence). Trimming pared 2 bases from V and 2 bases from J, leaving 8 bases between. The CDR3 protein is CASSLNRPTDTQYF. The CDR3 nucleotides read TGTGCCAGCAGTTTAAACAGGCCCACAGATACGCAGTATTTT.

This sequence joins TRBV4-2 and TRBJ1-4, with 7 bases that match TRBD1. Trimming removed 4 bases from V and 4 bases from J; junction bases left unmatched: 6. The germline V gene has CDR1 LGHNA and CDR2 YNFKEQ. The CDR3 has 15 amino acids. The CDR3: CASSPWTGNNEKLFF. In DNA form, the CDR3 reads TGTGCCAGCAGCCCCTGGACAGGCAATAATGAAAAACTGTTTTTT.

The chain is built from TRBV21-1 and TRBJ2-7; the D call of TRBD2 is as the table states it, not checked on the DNA. TRBV21-1 is recorded as a pseudogene. This CDR3 has 15 residues. The CDR3 here is CASRPSSGRAYEQYF. CDR3 nucleotide sequence: TGTGCCAGCAGACCTTCTAGCGGGAGGGCCTACGAGCAGTACTTC.